This TCR beta chain is drawn from a study of blood T cell repertoires in COVID-19. Trimming cost V 1 base and J 8 bases, with 9 bases left between them. In germline, CDR1 is SGHDN, CDR2 FVKESK. This CDR3 spans 13 amino acids. Profiling relied on immunoSEQ multiplex PCR, and the TCRdb table lists in-frame clones only, not all of them. The table has about 47,000 clones, roughly nine tenths seen once. The sample taken for sequencing was peripheral blood. This sequence originates from a man at least 80 years old with active or convalescent COVID-19. J is TRBJ1-3 and V is TRBV14, with D possibly matching TRBD1 (5 bases). DNA for the CDR3: TGTGCCAGCAGCCAAGGTCCGGGGGACACCATATATTTT. This codes for CASSQGPGDTIYF.